This T cell receptor beta chain was identified in a study of metastatic and nonmetastatic thyroid tumors. The CDR3 is 16 amino acids. Germline CDR1 DFQATT, CDR2 SNEGSKA (reference sequence). The V and J ends lost 5 bases and 2 bases, in that order; junction bases with no gene match: 9. TCRdb re-called the PCR reads via MiXCR. This table holds 30,000 to 40,000 clones, 25% to 30% found once. No patient received treatment before thyroid surgery. The sample comprised blood. V and J are TRBV20-1 and TRBJ2-7; TRBD2 agrees at 13 bases. The receptor comes from a female donor with papillary thyroid cancer or a benign thyroid nodule (not recorded which). Some clones in this sample may be carry-over from other donors' samples. CDR3 bases: TGCAGTGCTTCTGCCCCCGGGACTAGCGGGACCTACGAGCAGTACTTC. Translation: CSASAPGTSGTYEQYF.